This T cell receptor (beta chain) derives from a study of blood T cell repertoires in COVID-19. Per the authors' pipeline: It was from reference gene primer amplification that nucleated cell counts were estimated. The protocol was immunoSEQ multiplex PCR, while the TCRdb copy is restricted to in-frame clones and leaves out a portion. That table furnishes V, J and clone size, whereas the DNA furnished D and trimming. This sample has about 150,000 clones, with about 85% found just once. The V gene's germline CDR1 is SGHAT and CDR2 FQNNGV. V was cut by 1 base and J by 6 bases, with 14 bases left in between. The CDR3 has 15 residues. This clone was observed once.

The TCR originated in a man between 60 and 75 years old with COVID-19, enrolled during active disease. The chain combines TRBV11-2 with TRBJ2-3, with D possibly matching TRBD2 (6 bases). Sequenced material: peripheral blood. The CDR3 region has the DNA TGTGCCAGCAGCTTAGGCCCCGGGAGATCTGATACGCAGTATTTT. Its protein is CASSLGPGRSDTQYF.